This T cell receptor beta chain was obtained from a study of blood T cell repertoires in COVID-19. Turning to the study itself: PBMCs, B-cell-depleted T cells, or T cells provided the cDNA or gDNA that made up the material.

The CDR3 has 16 amino acids. Germline loops: CDR1 MNHEY, CDR2 SMNVEV (reference sequence). The germline V and J ends were trimmed by 6 bases and 1 base, with 15 bases remaining between them. The table came from immunoSEQ multiplex PCR; TCRdb's copy has only in-frame clones and leaves some out. The table records 95,000 to 110,000 clones, 85% to 90% of them present only once. This chain joins TRBV27 and TRBJ2-2, with D maybe TRBD1 (6 bases). Sequenced material: peripheral blood. The receptor was isolated from a human donor in a cohort sampled during active COVID-19. The CDR3 loop is CASRPRQGRNTGELFF. The CDR3 bases are TGTGCCAGCAGACCCCGGCAGGGGCGGAACACCGGGGAGCTGTTTTTT.